This TCR beta chain was documented in a study of lymphopenia after photon versus proton radiotherapy. Overall study results and limits: Relative stability marked proton patients; photon patients lost diversity and naive cells.

Only in-frame clones appear in the TCRdb table, and some are missing; sequencing was by immunoSEQ multiplex PCR. This sample has about 26,000 clones; over 80% occur once, and the top ten carry under 4.5%. Worth noting for this clone: The antigen is not known.

This TCR was recovered from a woman in her 50s with pancreatic cancer. The sample was peripheral blood, taken from a patient treated with photon-based radiotherapy.

CDR3 DNA: TGTGCCAGCAGCCTGGGGGCTGGAAACACCATATATTTT. This gives the protein CASSLGAGNTIYF. The V and J genes are TRBV11-2 and TRBJ1-3; D perhaps matches TRBD1 (5 bases). Germline V gene sequence: CDR1 SGHAT, CDR2 FQNNGV. Trimming pared 5 bases from V and 2 bases from J, leaving 7 bases between. The CDR3 length is 13 residues.